This record concerns one T cell receptor (beta chain) sequence. Its specificity is not known. The data belong to a study of cytomegalovirus exposure and HLA in healthy donors. The study, taken as a whole, reports: By HLA locus, TCR association rates varied in a later analysis, with DRB1 showing the most and HLA-C the fewest.

The PCR contained 60 Vbeta and 13 Jbeta primers. Profiling relied on immunoSEQ multiplex PCR, and the TCRdb table lists in-frame clones only, not all of them. Its listing shows roughly 120,000 clones. Looked up from germline, CDR1 is ENHRY and CDR2 is SYGVKD. The CDR3 contains 15 residues. J was trimmed by 6 bases and V by 0 bases; bases with no gene match: 5. This clonotype originated in a man in his thirties or forties in good health and CMV-seronegative. The chain links TRBV10-3 to TRBJ2-7; 10 bases agree with TRBD2. Material: PBMCs. In DNA, the CDR3 is TGTGCCATCAGTGAGTCAGCGGGAGGGGCCCTCGAGCAGTACTTC. It yields the protein CAISESAGGALEQYF.